These 25 T cell receptor beta chains originate from one sample sequenced in a study of T cell repertoires in cytomegalovirus infection. TCRdb reprocessed the reads via MiXCR and lists one record per CDR3 protein. The profile shows some 150,000 distinct CDR3 sequences, 23% of them singletons. Sequencing used PBMCs. These receptors originate from a human donor in good health (CMV status not recorded). Some clones in this sample may be carry-over from other donors' samples.

The V gene is TRBV9, the J gene TRBJ2-3; D unresolved. V was clipped by 3 bases and J by 0 bases, with 20 bases between them. From germline, CDR1 is SGDLS and CDR2 YYNGEE. CDR3 length equals 18 residues. CDR3 in amino acids: CASSASFLFSDSTDTQYF. The CDR3 nucleotides are TGTGCCAGCAGCGCCAGCTTCCTATTTTCCGATAGCACAGATACGCAGTATTTT. Full variable domain (rest looked up from reference TRBV9 and TRBJ2-3): DSGVTQTPKHLITATGQRVTLRCSPRSGDLSVYWYQQSLDQGLQFLIQYYNGEERAKGNILERFSAQQFPDLHSELNLSSLELGDSALYFCASSASFLFSDSTDTQYFGPGTRLTVL.

The chain has TRBV5-4 and TRBJ2-4; TRBD2 agrees at 10 bases. The CDR3 is 15 amino acids. After removal of 3 bases from V and 7 bases from J, the junction contained 7 bases not matched to a gene. Germline V CDR1 and CDR2: SGHNT, YYREEE (reference sequence). The CDR3 spells CASSSRLAGVNIQYF. Written as DNA, the CDR3 is TGTGCCAGCAGCTCACGACTAGCGGGTGTTAACATTCAGTACTTC.

There are many counts of this clonotype. CDR3 DNA: TGTGCCAGCAGTTTAGAGTACCTCAACACTGAAGCTTTCTTT. This encodes CASSLEYLNTEAFF. The chain combines TRBV28 with TRBJ1-1; D is ambiguous. V gave up 2 bases and J gave up 2 bases, with 9 bases separating them. Per germline, CDR1 MDHEN and CDR2 SYDVKM. The length of the CDR3 is 14 residues.

This clonotype was counted at least ten times. V and J are TRBV6-6 and TRBJ1-1; D may be TRBD1 (6 bases). Germline V lookup: CDR1 MNHNY, CDR2 SVGAGI (reference sequence). This CDR3 has 13 amino acids. V lost 8 bases, J lost 4 bases, and 14 bases lay in between. CDR3 sequence (DNA): TGTGCCAGCCTCCGGGACATGAGCACTGAAGCTTTCTTT. This translates into CASLRDMSTEAFF.

In its sample, this clonotype was seen a few times. This rearrangement joins TRBV6-6 to TRBJ1-5; 9 bases align to TRBD1. This CDR3 is 16 amino acids long. V trimming: 6 bases; J trimming: 6 bases; junction bases outside the gene matches: 12. From germline, CDR1 is MNHNY and CDR2 SVGAGI (reference sequence). CDR3 sequence reads: CASREEGQGLGQPQHF. As DNA, the CDR3 is TGTGCCAGCAGGGAAGAGGGACAGGGTCTGGGTCAGCCCCAGCATTTT.

This clonotype was seen more than once but under ten times. The chain links TRBV7-4 to TRBJ2-2; 10 nucleotides agree with TRBD1. Germline CDR1 and CDR2: SGHVT and SQSDAQ. J gave up 6 bases and V 6 bases, and 7 bases lay outside the gene matches. This CDR3 comprises 15 residues. DNA for the CDR3: TGTGCCAGCAGTTCGGACAGGGGGTGGTCCGGGGAGCTGTTTTTT. Protein sequence: CASSSDRGWSGELFF. The entire variable domain, with the rest obtained from reference TRBV7-4 and TRBJ2-2, is as follows: GAGVSQSPRYKVAKRGRDVALRCDSISGHVTLYWYRQTLGQGSEVLTYSQSDAQRDKSGRPSGRFSAERPERSVSTLKIQRTEQGDSAVYLCASSSDRGWSGELFFGEGSRLTVL.

The V call is TRBV28, the J call TRBJ2-5; possibly TRBD1 or TRBD2 for D (6 bases each). The germline gives CDR1 MDHEN, CDR2 SYDVKM. The CDR3 has 14 residues. Trimming removed 10 bases from V and 2 bases from J, with 17 bases in between. The CDR3 reads CATRGGLIQETQYF. The CDR3 DNA sequence: TGTGCCACACGAGGGGGACTGATACAAGAGACCCAGTACTTC.

This clonotype has ten or more counts. V usage is TRBV7-8 and J usage is TRBJ2-2; maybe TRBD2 (6 bases). Germline CDR1 SGHVS, CDR2 FQNEAQ. The length of the CDR3 is 16 residues. V lost 4 bases and J lost 2, with 14 bases in between. The CDR3 here is CASSSPGLANTGELFF. The CDR3 nucleotides read TGTGCCAGCAGCTCTCCGGGACTGGCTAACACCGGGGAGCTGTTTTTT.

A note on this clonotype: A junction end diverges from the germline sequence, so it may reflect a read error. The chain employs TRBV7-7 and TRBJ2-3, with 12 bases fitting TRBD2. This CDR3 is 15 amino acids long. CDR1 SSHAT and CDR2 FNYEAQ come from the germline V gene (reference sequence). The CDR3 region has the DNA TGTGCTAGCAGCTTAGCGGGACTAGCGGGAGATACGCAGTATTTT. Its protein is CASSLAGLAGDTQYF.

Many counts were recorded for this clonotype. The V gene is TRBV5-1, the J gene TRBJ1-5; TRBD1 might be the D (5 bases). The V end was cut by 0 bases, the J end by 2 bases, with 9 bases between. CDR3 size: 15 residues. Germline V gene lookup returns CDR1 SGHRS and CDR2 YFSETQ. Here the CDR3 DNA reads TGCGCCAGCAGCTTGGCCGGGGCAGGCAATCAGCCCCAGCATTTT. This translates into CASSLAGAGNQPQHF.

This chain joins TRBV27 and TRBJ1-2; D is ambiguous. V lost 0 bases, J lost 5 bases, and 10 bases lay in between. The V gene's germline CDR1 is MNHEY and CDR2 SMNVEV (reference sequence). The CDR3 runs to 14 residues. The CDR3 here is CASSLSHSSYGYTF. The CDR3, as DNA: TGTGCCAGCAGTTTATCCCATTCCTCTTATGGCTACACCTTC.

The chain has TRBV2 and TRBJ2-3; tentatively, D is TRBD2 (5 bases). Germline-derived CDR1 and CDR2 are SNHLY and FYNNEI. This CDR3 is 16 amino acids long. V lost 2 bases, J lost 2 bases, and 14 bases lay in between. As DNA, the CDR3 is TGTGCCAGCAGTGAACCTCTAGCCGAGCCCACAGATACGCAGTATTTT. Translating gives CASSEPLAEPTDTQYF.

The sample holds a few counts of this clonotype. The gene calls are TRBV6-2 or TRBV6-3 and TRBJ2-3; 14 bases match TRBD2. Germline V gene data show CDR1 as MNHEY and CDR2 as SVGEGT. Trimming removed 6 bases from V and 6 bases from J; junction bases left unmatched: 5. The CDR3 extends over 15 amino acids. The DNA of the CDR3 is TGTGCCAGCAGCTCGGGACTAGCGGGAGTTGATACGCAGTATTTT. Translated, it gives CASSSGLAGVDTQYF.

The table lists this clonotype with a few counts. This chain uses TRBV5-1 with TRBJ2-2; TRBD2 matches at 12 bases. Germline trimming cut 5 bases from V and 6 bases from J; bases unmatched to any gene: 5. The CDR3 totals 15 residues. CDR1 is SGHRS and CDR2 is YFSETQ in the germline V gene. CDR3 sequence: CASRRTSGVSGELFF. The CDR3 bases are TGCGCCAGCAGACGGACTAGCGGGGTGTCCGGGGAGCTGTTTTTT. The entire variable domain, with the rest obtained from reference TRBV5-1 and TRBJ2-2, is as follows: KAGVTQTPRYLIKTRGQQVTLSCSPISGHRSVSWYQQTPGQGLQFLFEYFSETQRNKGNFPGRFSGRQFSNSRSEMNVSTLELGDSALYLCASRRTSGVSGELFFGEGSRLTVL.

This chain's CDR3 is CASTDGRPEAFF. For the CDR3, the DNA is TGCGCCAGCACGGATGGGCGCCCTGAAGCTTTCTTT. The rearrangement uses TRBV5-1 and TRBJ1-1; D gene unclear. Per germline, CDR1 SGHRS and CDR2 YFSETQ. Trimming cost V 6 bases and J 6 bases, with 12 bases left between them. The CDR3 spans 12 residues. Full variable domain (rest looked up from reference TRBV5-1 and TRBJ1-1): KAGVTQTPRYLIKTRGQQVTLSCSPISGHRSVSWYQQTPGQGLQFLFEYFSETQRNKGNFPGRFSGRQFSNSRSEMNVSTLELGDSALYLCASTDGRPEAFFGQGTRLTVV.

With regard to this clonotype: A read error is possible here, since a much larger clone lies one base away. V and J are TRBV7-6 and TRBJ2-3, with 9 bases that match TRBD2. From germline, CDR1 is SGHVS and CDR2 FNYEAQ. The CDR3 contains 14 residues. J was trimmed by 4 bases and V by 3 bases; bases with no gene match: 2. The CDR3 loop reads CASSFRGRADTQYF. The CDR3 DNA reads TGTGCCAGCAGCTTTCGCGGGAGGGCAGATACGCAGTATTTT.

The chain joins TRBV28 to TRBJ1-2; D unresolved. The CDR3 covers 12 residues. Germline CDR1 reads MDHEN; CDR2 reads SYDVKM. Trimming took off 5 bases at V and 7 bases at J, with 11 bases between the two ends. CDR3 sequence reads: CASSPGVVGYTF. The CDR3, as DNA: TGTGCCAGCAGTCCAGGTGTAGTTGGCTACACCTTC.

The chain recombines TRBV18 with TRBJ2-7; 10 bases agree with TRBD1. Germline CDR1 KGHSH, CDR2 LQKENI. The trim removed 4 bases at V and 8 bases at J, leaving 8 bases unmatched. This CDR3 region has 14 residues. CDR3 nucleotide sequence: TGTGCCAGCTCACGAGCCGGGACAGGGGAGAAGCAGTACTTC. It encodes CASSRAGTGEKQYF.

There are many counts of this clonotype. V usage is TRBV7-2 and J usage is TRBJ1-6; 8 nucleotides match TRBD1. The CDR3 runs to 17 residues. Germline V gene data show CDR1 as SGHTA and CDR2 as FQGNSA. With 4 bases clipped from V and 9 bases from J, the junction kept 14 bases outside the gene matches. The CDR3 loop reads CASSSGQGQYRGSPLHF. The CDR3 nucleotides are TGTGCCAGCAGCTCTGGACAGGGTCAATATCGCGGTTCACCCCTCCACTTT.

The sample holds a few counts of this clonotype. The V and J genes are TRBV28 and TRBJ2-7; 8 bases agree with TRBD1. V lost 3 bases to trimming and J lost 0 bases; unmatched junction nucleotides: 4. The CDR3 is 15 amino acids. Germline V lookup: CDR1 MDHEN, CDR2 SYDVKM. CDR3 sequence reads: CASSFRTGLSYEQYF. The CDR3 nucleotides are TGTGCCAGCAGTTTCCGGACAGGGCTCTCCTACGAGCAGTACTTC.

In this sample, this clonotype turned up a few times. The chain couples TRBV5-6 to TRBJ2-1; TRBD2 matches at 16 bases. J lost 7 bases, V lost 4 bases, and 8 bases had no gene match. This CDR3 region has 17 residues. The germline V gene has CDR1 SGHDT and CDR2 YYEEEE. CDR3 amino acids: CASSPGTSGRAINEQFF. The CDR3 DNA is TGTGCCAGCAGCCCCGGGACTAGCGGGAGGGCCATTAATGAGCAGTTCTTC. Full variable domain (outside the CDR3, taken from reference TRBV5-6 and TRBJ2-1): DAGVTQSPTHLIKTRGQQVTLRCSPKSGHDTVSWYQQALGQGPQFIFQYYEEEERQRGNFPDRFSGHQFPNYSSELNVNALLLGDSALYLCASSPGTSGRAINEQFFGPGTRLTVL.

CDR3 coding DNA: TGTGCCAGCAGCTTGTCTGGCAGGGATTCACCCCTCCACTTT. This translates into CASSLSGRDSPLHF. The chain links TRBV5-4 to TRBJ1-6, with a weak D call TRBD1 (5 bases). This CDR3 region has 14 residues. With 1 base removed from V and 8 bases from J, the gap between germline ends came to 10 bases. The germline V gene has CDR1 SGHNT and CDR2 YYREEE (reference sequence).

The genes are TRBV4-1 and TRBJ1-1; D gene ambiguous. CDR1 MGHRA and CDR2 YSYEKL come from the germline V gene. Trimming took off 0 bases at V and 5 bases at J, with 10 bases between the two ends. The CDR3 is 14 amino acids. The CDR3 reads CASSQDRGGTEAFF. The CDR3 coding sequence is TGCGCCAGCAGCCAAGATCGGGGTGGGACTGAAGCTTTCTTT.

This clonotype appeared many times. This chain connects TRBV7-6 to TRBJ2-3; 9 bases are a match to TRBD2. The ends lost 2 bases at V and 2 bases at J; junction bases unmatched: 11. The germline V gene has CDR1 SGHVS and CDR2 FNYEAQ. The CDR3 is 18 amino acids. CDR3 protein: CASSLLAAGGGATDTQYF. The DNA for the CDR3 is TGTGCCAGCAGCTTATTGGCAGCGGGAGGTGGGGCCACAGATACGCAGTATTTT.

J is TRBJ2-1 and V is TRBV15; 11 nucleotides match TRBD1. The V segment lost 5 bases and the J segment 6 bases; nucleotides outside the gene matches: 9. CDR3 length equals 16 residues. Germline V gene sequence: CDR1 LNHNV, CDR2 YYDKDF (reference sequence). The chain's CDR3 is CATSGPSGTGGNEQFF. For the CDR3, the DNA is TGTGCCACCAGCGGACCGTCCGGGACAGGGGGCAATGAGCAGTTCTTC.